Many counts were recorded for the clone carrying this TCR beta chain. TCRdb redid the calling of the 5' RACE reads with MiXCR, one entry per CDR3 protein. Of about 69,000 distinct CDR3 sequences in the sample, 3.5% to 6% were seen once. This specimen belongs to a study of early T cells in non-severe SARS-CoV-2 infection. The sequence was collected from an adult who was a healthcare worker with PCR-confirmed SARS-CoV-2 infection or an uninfected control (not recorded which). The donor label of this sample is uncertain. The material was whole blood, obtained at baseline.

CDR3 sequence: CASIGKASYEQYF. The CDR3, as DNA: TGTGCCAGCATAGGTAAAGCCTCCTACGAGCAGTACTTC. The chain links TRBV6-5 to TRBJ2-7; D gene uncertain. Germline V CDR1 and CDR2: MNHEY, SVGAGI. Trimming cost V 7 bases and J 0 bases, with 10 bases left between them. The CDR3 loop spans 13 amino acids.